This TCR beta chain is from a study of somatic mutations in cytotoxic T cells in rheumatoid arthritis. Study-level background: After diagnosis, patient blood (about 27 ml EDTA) was drawn right away, before any treatment was given. In some cases, T-cell populations stained with V beta antibodies were flow-sorted at nearly 100% purity, and these included V beta1+ cells sequenced for TCRB.

Positive magnetic bead selection was used to isolate CD4+ and CD8+ cells; purity was checked by flow cytometry. The study, taken as a whole, reports: In about an eighth of the roughly 60 patients, the largest CD8+ clone exceeded 20% of CD8+ cells.

Data came from immunoSEQ multiplex PCR; TCRdb stores just in-frame clones and leaves some out. The profile shows some 16,000 clones, around 80% of them singletons. The trim removed 4 bases at V and 6 bases at J, leaving 11 bases unmatched. The germline gives CDR1 SEHNR, CDR2 FQNEAQ (reference sequence). CDR3 length: 16 residues. Regarding this clone: No antigen is known for it.

The sequenced sample was CD8+ T cells sorted from blood. The chain employs TRBV7-9 and TRBJ2-1; 8 nucleotides agree with TRBD2. This receptor was obtained from an adult with rheumatoid arthritis. The CDR3 protein is CASSWTLAGIGNEQFF. In DNA form, the CDR3 reads TGTGCCAGCAGCTGGACCTTAGCGGGAATAGGCAATGAGCAGTTCTTC.